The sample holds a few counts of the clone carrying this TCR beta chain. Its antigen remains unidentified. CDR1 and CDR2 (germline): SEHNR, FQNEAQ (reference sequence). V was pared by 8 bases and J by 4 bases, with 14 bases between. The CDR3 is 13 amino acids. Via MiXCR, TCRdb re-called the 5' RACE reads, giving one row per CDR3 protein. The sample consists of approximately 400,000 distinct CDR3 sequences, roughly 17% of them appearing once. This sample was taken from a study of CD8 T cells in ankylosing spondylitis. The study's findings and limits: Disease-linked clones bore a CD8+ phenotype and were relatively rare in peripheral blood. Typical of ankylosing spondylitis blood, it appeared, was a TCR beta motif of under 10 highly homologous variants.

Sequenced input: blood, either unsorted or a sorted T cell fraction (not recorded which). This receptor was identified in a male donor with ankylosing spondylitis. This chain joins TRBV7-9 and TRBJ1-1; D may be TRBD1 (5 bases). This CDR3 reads CASLGDGGTEAFF. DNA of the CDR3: TGTGCCAGCTTGGGGGACGGTGGCACTGAAGCTTTCTTT.